These T cell receptor beta chains were read from a single sample in a study of T cells in Graves' hyperthyroidism and ophthalmopathy. TCRdb ran MiXCR on the multiplex PCR reads and lists one entry per CDR3 protein. The table lists over 120,000 distinct CDR3 sequences, approximately 20% of them singletons, with about 67% in the top ten. Sequences were obtained from blood. These receptors were collected from a woman aged 45 to 65 with Graves' hyperthyroidism that later progressed to Graves' ophthalmopathy. The CDR3 runs from the conserved cysteine through the conserved F or W. D genes are given only for firm matches. Only some rows state a clone size, as once, few, many or a class for expanded clones.

abundance: many; j_gene: TRBJ1-2; len: 14; d_gene: .; v_gene: TRBV20-1; CDR3nt: TGCAGTGCTCTTAAGCAGGGATCCGACTATGGCTACACCTTC; CDR3aa: CSALKQGSDYGYTF
abundance: few; j_gene: TRBJ2-7; len: 15; d_gene: TRBD2; v_gene: TRBV30; CDR3nt: TGTGCCAGTAGTCGCCTCCGGGAGGGCTCCTACGAGCAGTACTTC; CDR3aa: CASSRLREGSYEQYF
abundance: few; j_gene: TRBJ1-3; len: 16; d_gene: TRBD1; v_gene: TRBV3-1; CDR3nt: TGTGCCAGCAGCCAGACAGGGTCCTTCTCTGGAAACACCATATATTTT; CDR3aa: CASSQTGSFSGNTIYF
abundance: many; j_gene: TRBJ2-7; len: 14; d_gene: .; v_gene: TRBV11-2; CDR3nt: TGTGCCAGCAGCTTAGTACAGGACTCCTACGAGCAGTACTTC; CDR3aa: CASSLVQDSYEQYF
abundance: many; j_gene: TRBJ2-2; len: 16; d_gene: .; v_gene: TRBV5-1; CDR3nt: TGCGCCAGCAGCTTGGGGTGGAGGGAAGTCGCCGGGGAGCTGTTTTTT; CDR3aa: CASSLGWREVAGELFF
abundance: many; j_gene: TRBJ1-6; len: 17; d_gene: .; v_gene: TRBV28; CDR3nt: TGTGCCAGCAGTTTATCTGTATCCCCTGGAGGGAATTCACCCCTCCACTTT; CDR3aa: CASSLSVSPGGNSPLHF
abundance: many; j_gene: TRBJ1-5; len: 16; d_gene: TRBD1; v_gene: TRBV6-1; CDR3nt: TGTGCCAGCAGGGGGACAGGGGTACGAGGCAATCAGCCCCAGCATTTT; CDR3aa: CASRGTGVRGNQPQHF
abundance: many; j_gene: TRBJ1-1; len: 14; d_gene: .; v_gene: TRBV5-5; CDR3nt: TGTGCCAGCAGCTTCGATGTTCAAGGGCATGAAGCTTTCTTT; CDR3aa: CASSFDVQGHEAFF
abundance: once; j_gene: TRBJ1-5; len: 12; d_gene: .; v_gene: TRBV20-1; CDR3nt: TGCAGTGCGAGCGACAGAAATCAGCCCCAGCATTTT; CDR3aa: CSASDRNQPQHF
abundance: many; j_gene: TRBJ2-7; len: 12; d_gene: .; v_gene: TRBV28; CDR3nt: TGTGCCAGCAGTCCCGGCTACTACGAGCAGTACTTC; CDR3aa: CASSPGYYEQYF
abundance: .; j_gene: TRBJ1-1; len: 15; d_gene: TRBD1; v_gene: TRBV12-3/TRBV12-4; CDR3nt: TGTGCCAGCAGTTCGTCCAGGGGGGGGAACACTGAAGCTTTCTTT; CDR3aa: CASSSSRGGNTEAFF
abundance: many; j_gene: TRBJ1-6; len: 14; d_gene: .; v_gene: TRBV7-9; CDR3nt: TGTGCCAGCAGCCCCACGACGGTGAATTCACCCCTCCACTTT; CDR3aa: CASSPTTVNSPLHF
abundance: many; j_gene: TRBJ1-2; len: 12; d_gene: .; v_gene: TRBV28; CDR3nt: TGTGCCAGCAGTTTATCCCTCTCGGGCTACACCTTC; CDR3aa: CASSLSLSGYTF
abundance: many; j_gene: TRBJ1-5; len: 15; d_gene: TRBD1; v_gene: TRBV2; CDR3nt: TGTGCCAGCAGTGGGGACAGTTTAAGCAATCAGCCCCAGCATTTT; CDR3aa: CASSGDSLSNQPQHF
abundance: .; j_gene: TRBJ1-2; len: 14; d_gene: TRBD1; v_gene: TRBV6-1; CDR3nt: TGTGCCAGCAGGGGGGTTGGGACAGGGCATGGCTACACCTTC; CDR3aa: CASRGVGTGHGYTF
abundance: .; j_gene: TRBJ1-2; len: 13; d_gene: .; v_gene: TRBV24-1; CDR3nt: TGTGCCACCAGTGAAGGACGGAACTATGGCTACACCTTC; CDR3aa: CATSEGRNYGYTF
abundance: many; j_gene: TRBJ2-1; len: 18; d_gene: TRBD2; v_gene: TRBV5-1; CDR3nt: TGCGCCAGCAGTTCCGGTACTAGCGGGCCCCAGTCCTACAATGAGCAGTTCTTC; CDR3aa: CASSSGTSGPQSYNEQFF